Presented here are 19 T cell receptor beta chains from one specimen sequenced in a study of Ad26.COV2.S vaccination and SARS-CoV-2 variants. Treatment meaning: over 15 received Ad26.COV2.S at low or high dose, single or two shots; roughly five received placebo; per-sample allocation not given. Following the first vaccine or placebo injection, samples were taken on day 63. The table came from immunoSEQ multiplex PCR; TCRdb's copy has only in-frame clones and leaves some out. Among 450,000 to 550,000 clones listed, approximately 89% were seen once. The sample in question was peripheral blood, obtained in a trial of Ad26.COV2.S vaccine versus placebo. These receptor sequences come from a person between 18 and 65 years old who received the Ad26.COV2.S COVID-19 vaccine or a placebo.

The CDR3 reads CASSLTAGRLGHQPQHF. In DNA form, the CDR3 reads TGTGCCAGCTCATTAACAGCGGGACGCCTCGGTCATCAGCCCCAGCATTTT. This chain links TRBV18 with TRBJ1-5, with D perhaps TRBD1 (5 bases). This CDR3 region has 17 residues. Germline-derived CDR1 and CDR2 are KGHSH and LQKENI. Deletions cut 5 bases from V and 5 bases from J, with 22 bases between. The full variable domain, with the rest looked up from reference TRBV18 and TRBJ1-5, is NAGVMQNPRHLVRRRGQEARLRCSPMKGHSHVYWYRQLPEEGLKFMVYLQKENIIDESGMPKERFSAEFPKEGPSILRIQQVVRGDSAAYFCASSLTAGRLGHQPQHFGDGTRLSIL.

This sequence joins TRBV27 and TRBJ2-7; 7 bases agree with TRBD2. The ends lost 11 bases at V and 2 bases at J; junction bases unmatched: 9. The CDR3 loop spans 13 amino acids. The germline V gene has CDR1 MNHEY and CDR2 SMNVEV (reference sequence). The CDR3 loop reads CAPRGVATYEQYF. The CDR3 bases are TGTGCCCCCCGGGGGGTGGCGACCTACGAGCAGTACTTC.

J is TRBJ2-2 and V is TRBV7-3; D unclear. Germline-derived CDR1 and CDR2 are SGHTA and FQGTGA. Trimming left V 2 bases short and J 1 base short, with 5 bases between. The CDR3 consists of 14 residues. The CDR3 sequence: CASSLGLNTGELFF. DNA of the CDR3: TGTGCCAGCAGCTTAGGGCTGAACACCGGGGAGCTGTTTTTT.

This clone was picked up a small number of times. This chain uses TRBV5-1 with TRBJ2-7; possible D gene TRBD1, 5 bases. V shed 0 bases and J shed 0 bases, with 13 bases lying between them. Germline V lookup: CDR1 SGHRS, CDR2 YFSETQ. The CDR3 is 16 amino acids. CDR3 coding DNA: TGCGCCAGCAGCTTGGACGGCAGGGTGAGCTCCTACGAGCAGTACTTC. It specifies CASSLDGRVSSYEQYF.

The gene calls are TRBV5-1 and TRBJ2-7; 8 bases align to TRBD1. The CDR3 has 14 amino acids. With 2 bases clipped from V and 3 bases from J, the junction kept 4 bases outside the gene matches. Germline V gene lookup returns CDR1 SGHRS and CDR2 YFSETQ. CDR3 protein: CASSLPGQVYEQYF. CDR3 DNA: TGCGCCAGCAGCTTACCGGGACAGGTCTACGAGCAGTACTTC.

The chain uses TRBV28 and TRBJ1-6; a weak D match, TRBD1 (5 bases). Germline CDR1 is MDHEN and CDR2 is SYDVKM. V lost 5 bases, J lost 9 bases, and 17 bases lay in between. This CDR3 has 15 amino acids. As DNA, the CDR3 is TGTGCCAGCAGTCCCGACAGACCAAGCGGTTCACCCCTCCACTTT. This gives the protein CASSPDRPSGSPLHF.

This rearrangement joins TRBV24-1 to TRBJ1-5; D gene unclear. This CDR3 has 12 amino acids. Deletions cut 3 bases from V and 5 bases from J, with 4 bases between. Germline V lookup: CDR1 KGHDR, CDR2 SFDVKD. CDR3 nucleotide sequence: TGTGCCACCAGTGATGGCGATCAGCCCCAGCATTTT. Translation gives CATSDGDQPQHF.

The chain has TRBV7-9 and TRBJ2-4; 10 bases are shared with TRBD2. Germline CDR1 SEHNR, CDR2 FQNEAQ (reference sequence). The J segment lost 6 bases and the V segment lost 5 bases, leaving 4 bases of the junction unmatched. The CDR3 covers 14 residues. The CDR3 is CASSPGTSANIQYF. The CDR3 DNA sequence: TGTGCCAGCAGCCCTGGGACTAGCGCAAACATTCAGTACTTC.

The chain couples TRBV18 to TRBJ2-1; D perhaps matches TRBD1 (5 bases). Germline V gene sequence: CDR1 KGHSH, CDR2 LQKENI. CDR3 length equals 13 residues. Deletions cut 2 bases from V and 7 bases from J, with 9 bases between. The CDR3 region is CASSPGQENEQFF. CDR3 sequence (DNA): TGTGCCAGCTCACCAGGACAAGAGAATGAGCAGTTCTTC.

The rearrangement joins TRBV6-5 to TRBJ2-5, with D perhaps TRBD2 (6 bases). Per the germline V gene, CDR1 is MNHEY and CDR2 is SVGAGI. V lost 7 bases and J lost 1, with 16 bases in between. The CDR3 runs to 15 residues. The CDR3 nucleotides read TGTGCCAGCAAACCTTTCGGGACTCCCCAAGAGACCCAGTACTTC. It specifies CASKPFGTPQETQYF.

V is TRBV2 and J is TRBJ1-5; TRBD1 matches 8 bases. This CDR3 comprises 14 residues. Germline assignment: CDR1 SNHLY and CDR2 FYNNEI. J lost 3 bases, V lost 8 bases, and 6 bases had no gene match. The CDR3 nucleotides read TGTGCCAGCTCACCGGACAGGGTCAATCAGCCCCAGCATTTT. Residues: CASSPDRVNQPQHF.

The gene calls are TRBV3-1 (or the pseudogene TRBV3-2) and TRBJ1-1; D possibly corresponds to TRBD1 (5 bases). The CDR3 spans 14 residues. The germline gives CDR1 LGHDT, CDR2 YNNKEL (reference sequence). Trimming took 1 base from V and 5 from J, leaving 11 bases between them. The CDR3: CASSQGPGITEAFF. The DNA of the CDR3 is TGTGCCAGCAGCCAAGGGCCAGGGATAACTGAAGCTTTCTTT.

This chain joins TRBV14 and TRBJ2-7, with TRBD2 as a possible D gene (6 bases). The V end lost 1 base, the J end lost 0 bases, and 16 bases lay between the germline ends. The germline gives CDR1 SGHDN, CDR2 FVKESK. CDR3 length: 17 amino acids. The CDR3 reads CASSQVGGECGSYEQYV. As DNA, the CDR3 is TGTGCCAGCAGCCAAGTGGGGGGAGAGTGTGGCTCCTACGAGCAGTACGTC.

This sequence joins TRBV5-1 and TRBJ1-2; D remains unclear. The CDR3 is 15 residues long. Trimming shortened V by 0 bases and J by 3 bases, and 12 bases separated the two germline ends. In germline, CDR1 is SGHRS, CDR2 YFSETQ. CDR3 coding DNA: TGCGCCAGCAGCTTGGTGGGCACAGCAGACTATGGCTACACCTTC. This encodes CASSLVGTADYGYTF.

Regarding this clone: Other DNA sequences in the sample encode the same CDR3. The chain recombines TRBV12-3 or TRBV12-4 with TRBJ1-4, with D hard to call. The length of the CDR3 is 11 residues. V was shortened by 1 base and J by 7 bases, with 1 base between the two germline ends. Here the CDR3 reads CASSLGEKLFF. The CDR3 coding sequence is TGTGCCAGCAGTTTAGGTGAAAAACTGTTTTTT.

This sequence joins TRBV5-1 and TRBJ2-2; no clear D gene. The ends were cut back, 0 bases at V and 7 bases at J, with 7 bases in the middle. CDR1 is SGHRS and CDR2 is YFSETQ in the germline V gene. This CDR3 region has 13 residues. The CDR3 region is CASSLEVVGELFF. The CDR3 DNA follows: TGCGCCAGCAGCTTGGAGGTTGTCGGGGAGCTGTTTTTT.

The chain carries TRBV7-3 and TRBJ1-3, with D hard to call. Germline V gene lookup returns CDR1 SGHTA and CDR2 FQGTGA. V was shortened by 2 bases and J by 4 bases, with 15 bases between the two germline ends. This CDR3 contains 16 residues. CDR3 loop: CASSLGSGGPGNTIYF. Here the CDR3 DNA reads TGTGCCAGCAGCTTAGGTAGTGGCGGGCCGGGAAACACCATATATTTT.

CDR3 sequence: CASSTNRGTGELFF. In nucleotides, the CDR3 is TGTGCCAGCAGCACAAACCGGGGGACCGGGGAGCTGTTTTTT. V and J are TRBV7-3 and TRBJ2-2, with D perhaps TRBD2 (6 bases). Per germline, CDR1 SGHTA and CDR2 FQGTGA. The V end was cut by 5 bases, the J end by 5 bases, with 12 bases between. The CDR3 loop spans 14 amino acids.

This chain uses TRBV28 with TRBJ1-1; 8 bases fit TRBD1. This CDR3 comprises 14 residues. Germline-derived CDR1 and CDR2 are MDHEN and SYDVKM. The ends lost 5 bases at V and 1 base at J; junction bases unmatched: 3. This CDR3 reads CASSPGQGNTEAFF. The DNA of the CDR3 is TGTGCCAGCAGTCCTGGACAGGGGAACACTGAAGCTTTCTTT.